This T cell receptor beta chain was found in a study of CD8+CD57+ T cells in acquired aplastic anemia (dated by TCRdb to 2017 to 2018). Some background on the complete study: On average, sorted CD4+ and CD8+ cells yielded 3.2 ug of extracted DNA, with a range of about 0.18 to 27.4 ug. A CD8+CD57+ expansion meant a frequency higher than the mean frequency seen in healthy subjects.

The germline V gene specifies SGDLS as CDR1 and YYNGEE as CDR2. There are 15 amino acids in the CDR3, from cysteine to phenylalanine inclusive. Just the 45-base CDR3 DNA is kept, in frame starting at base 1. The junction carries 23 bases between V and J, which are trimmed by 0 bases and 14 bases respectively. Findings and caveats that apply to the study as a whole: Roughly 30 CD8+ CDR3 sequences were shared between patients and controls but appeared highly expressed in patients and within their immunodominant clones. Between patients and healthy controls, no significant difference in CD8+ Simpson's diversity was found (P=0.060).

The sample holds many counts of this clonotype. Its antigen specificity is not known. The record has no base qualities; no much larger clone is one base away. Flow cytometry had shown CD8+CD57+ cell expansion in the patients selected for sequencing. All patients had severe acquired aplastic anemia diagnosed by International Study of Aplastic Anemia and Agranulocytosis and Camitta criteria. No patient had received any therapy when blood was sampled. The study deep-sequenced TCR repertoires of sorted CD4+ and CD8+ blood T cells from severe aplastic anemia patients and healthy subjects. Patients were enrolled in the USA under clinicaltrials.gov protocols 00001620, 01623167, 00001397, 00071045, 00081523 and 00961064. Ficoll-Paque density gradient centrifugation was used to isolate peripheral blood mononuclear cells. Before DNA extraction, CD4+ and CD8+ T cells were sorted by FACS or by magnetic beads.

Profiling of TCR beta VDJ combinations and CDR3 sequences used genomic DNA as the template. TCR repertoire sequencing was run on an Illumina HiSeq 2000. In the authors' own workflow: Repertoire assessment relied on Simpson's diversity index, CDR3 size and DJ length profiles, and TRBV/TRBJ rearrangement plots. The immunodominant clone was defined as the most abundant DNA sequence in deep sequencing data. CDR3 amino acid sequences were screened for sharing across subjects and compared with published repertoires and the VDJdb database. The public reads were quality trimmed at Q25 with fastp and then assembled into clones with MiXCR by TCRdb, keeping productive beta chains. Each CDR3 protein gets just one entry, which takes the most common genes and DNA from the rows behind it. In this record, the V and J calls reflect TCRdb's handling and not the investigators' own analysis. This sample gives hundreds of thousands of distinct CDR3 sequences in total; more than 25% of them show up just once. 0.75% to 0.95% of the sample goes to the ten largest clones.

The rearrangement joined TRBV9 to TRBJ1-1; TRBD1 could be the D gene, as 6 bases match. Sequenced: sorted CD4+, CD8+, or CD8+CD57+ T cells (not recorded which) from PBMCs. This clonotype originated in a human donor with aplastic anemia. The CDR3 protein is CASSVGPGGDTPSFF. The DNA sequence is TGTGCCAGCAGCGTAGGACCTGGTGGGGACACTCCGTCGTTCTTT.